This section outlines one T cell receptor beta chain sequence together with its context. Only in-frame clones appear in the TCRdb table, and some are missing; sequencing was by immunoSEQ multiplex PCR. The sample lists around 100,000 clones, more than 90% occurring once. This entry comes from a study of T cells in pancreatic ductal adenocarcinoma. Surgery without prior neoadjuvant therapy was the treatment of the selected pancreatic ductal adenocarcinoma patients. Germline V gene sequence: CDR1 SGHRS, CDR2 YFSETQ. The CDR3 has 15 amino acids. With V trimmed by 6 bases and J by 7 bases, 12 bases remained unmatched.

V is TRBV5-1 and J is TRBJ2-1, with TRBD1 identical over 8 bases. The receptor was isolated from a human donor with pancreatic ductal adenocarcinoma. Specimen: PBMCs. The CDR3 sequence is CASMRGQGGFNEQFF. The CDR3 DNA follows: TGCGCCAGCATGAGAGGACAGGGTGGGTTTAATGAGCAGTTCTTC.